This T cell receptor beta chain emerged from a study of PD-1 blockade in classical Hodgkin lymphoma. TCRdb keeps only in-frame clones here, not all; method: immunoSEQ multiplex PCR. The table has 30,000 to 40,000 clones, more than 85% seen once. The sample's time point: newly diagnosed, previously untreated cHL patient sample. Thawed PBMCs yielded CD4+ T cells through magnetic negative selection. Sequenced sample: CD4+ T cells from blood. The sequence was collected from a human donor with classical Hodgkin lymphoma.

The CDR3 sequence: CASSEPLGWGTQYF. CDR3 in DNA: TGTGCCAGCAGTGAACCCCTGGGGTGGGGTACGCAGTATTTT. This rearrangement joins TRBV25-1 to TRBJ2-3; D remains unclear. There are 14 residues in the CDR3. CDR1 MGHDK and CDR2 SYGVNS come from the germline V gene. V gave up 2 bases and J gave up 8 bases, with 14 bases separating them. Based on the CDR3 plus reference TRBV25-1 and TRBJ2-3, the full variable domain is EADIYQTPRYLVIGTGKKITLECSQTMGHDKMYWYQQDPGMELHLIHYSYGVNSTEKGDLSSESTVSRIRTEHFPLTLESARPSHTSQYLCASSEPLGWGTQYFGPGTRLTVL.